The clone carrying this TCR beta chain turned up a few times. The antigen is unknown. The data were taken from a study of regulatory T cells in long-lasting Graves disease. Findings and caveats of the study: Those with persistent disease had in common more public clonotypes (2,741) than new patients (approximately 990). Under persistent disease, TRBV28, TRBJ1-2 and TRBJ2-5 were used preferentially.

CDR3 size: 14 residues. V shed 6 bases and J 4 bases; nucleotides not matched to a gene: 4. Germline loops: CDR1 ENHRY, CDR2 SYGVKD. The TCR beta library used iRepertoire HTBI primers with Arm-PCR amplification of CDR3. TCRdb reanalysed the multiplex PCR reads using MiXCR and keeps one entry per CDR3 protein. The sample consists of 550,000 to 600,000 distinct CDR3 sequences, about 15% of them appearing once. Time point specified: newly diagnosed GD, antithyroid drugs for less than 3 months. PBMC-derived RNA was used for the TCR library. This sample also belongs to another study, concerning T cells in Graves' hyperthyroidism and ophthalmopathy. That source adds: Among clonotypes expanded in thyroid above 0.001, most were also found in blood. Ophthalmopathy got predicted by the model a median roughly 6.1 months before its onset.

Source: peripheral blood mononuclear cells (PBMCs), taken at new diagnosis, from a patient treated with antithyroid drugs. The TCR originated in a man younger than 30 with Graves disease. The J gene is TRBJ2-2, the V gene TRBV10-3, with 8 nucleotides matching TRBD1. CDR3 sequence (DNA): TGTGCCATCAGCCAGGGGGCAGGCACCGGGGAGCTGTTTTTT. Translation: CAISQGAGTGELFF.